This is a list of T cell receptor beta chains from one sample in a study of PD-1 blockade in classical Hodgkin lymphoma. Using immunoSEQ multiplex PCR, the repertoire was profiled, and TCRdb retains in-frame clones only, with some absent. The table lists around 50,000 clones, approximately 72% of them singletons. The sequencing used peripheral blood mononuclear cells (PBMCs), collected before the fourth cycle of nivolumab. These TCRs come from a human donor with classical Hodgkin lymphoma. The CDR3 runs from the conserved cysteine through the conserved F or W. A D gene is named only where the DNA matches it firmly. Not every row has a clone size; where given, it reads once, few, many or a size class.

J: TRBJ2-5; V: TRBV2; size: NA; D: TRBD2; CDR3: CASSGGLASPDKRPQYF; DNA: TGTGCCAGCAGTGGTGGACTAGCGAGCCCTGACAAGAGACCCCAGTACTTC
J: TRBJ2-2; V: TRBV6-1; size: NA; D: TRBD1; CDR3: CASSDYRGGELFF; DNA: TGTGCCAGCAGTGATTACAGGGGCGGGGAGCTGTTTTTT
J: TRBJ2-5; V: TRBV2; size: NA; D: TRBD2; CDR3: CASRTELAGGETQYF; DNA: TGTGCCAGCAGGACCGAACTAGCGGGAGGCGAGACCCAGTACTTC
J: TRBJ2-3; V: TRBV18; size: NA; D: NA; CDR3: CASSTTRGRGTDTQYF; DNA: TGTGCCAGCTCAACAACCAGGGGAAGGGGCACAGATACGCAGTATTTT
J: TRBJ1-1; V: TRBV5-5; size: NA; D: NA; CDR3: CASSLASGSTEAFF; DNA: TGTGCCAGCAGCTTGGCCTCCGGGAGCACTGAAGCTTTCTTT
J: TRBJ2-7; V: TRBV18; size: NA; D: TRBD2; CDR3: CASSPSTLGLARGEQYF; DNA: TGTGCCAGCTCACCTTCGACCTTAGGACTAGCGAGAGGCGAGCAGTACTTC
J: TRBJ2-7; V: TRBV5-6; size: once; D: NA; CDR3: CASSLVTLDSYEQYF; DNA: TGTGCCAGCAGCTTGGTCACCCTCGACTCCTACGAGCAGTACTTC
J: TRBJ1-2; V: TRBV28; size: NA; D: NA; CDR3: CASSRGRGGYTF; DNA: TGTGCCAGCAGTAGGGGGAGGGGTGGCTACACCTTC
J: TRBJ2-1; V: TRBV7-2; size: NA; D: NA; CDR3: CASSLGTGPWNEQFF; DNA: TGTGCCAGCAGCTTAGGCACCGGACCTTGGAATGAGCAGTTCTTC
J: TRBJ1-4; V: TRBV5-4; size: NA; D: TRBD1; CDR3: CASSFKTGGMSEKLFF; DNA: TGTGCCAGCAGCTTTAAAACAGGGGGAATGAGTGAAAAACTGTTTTTT
J: TRBJ2-3; V: TRBV5-5; size: NA; D: TRBD2; CDR3: CASSRLAGGTDTQYF; DNA: TGTGCCAGCAGCCGACTAGCGGGAGGCACAGATACGCAGTATTTT
J: TRBJ2-5; V: TRBV28; size: NA; D: NA; CDR3: CASSLGTLIYQETQYF; DNA: TGTGCCAGCAGCCTCGGGACACTGATATACCAAGAGACCCAGTACTTC
J: TRBJ2-7; V: TRBV6-5; size: NA; D: TRBD1; CDR3: CASSYSGTGGYEQYF; DNA: TGTGCCAGCAGTTACTCGGGGACAGGGGGCTACGAGCAGTACTTC
J: TRBJ2-7; V: TRBV19; size: NA; D: NA; CDR3: CASSLQGSDYEQYF; DNA: TGTGCCAGTAGTCTACAGGGTAGCGATTACGAGCAGTACTTC
J: TRBJ1-2; V: TRBV18; size: large; D: TRBD1; CDR3: CASSPGTGNYGYTF; DNA: TGTGCCAGCTCACCCGGGACAGGCAACTATGGCTACACCTTC
J: TRBJ2-1; V: TRBV19; size: NA; D: NA; CDR3: CASSIAWTPYNEQFF; DNA: TGTGCCAGTAGTATAGCCTGGACGCCTTACAATGAGCAGTTCTTC
J: TRBJ1-3; V: TRBV2; size: NA; D: NA; CDR3: CAGGTFEHTIYF; DNA: TGTGCCGGCGGGACGTTCGAGCACACCATATATTTT
J: TRBJ1-6; V: TRBV30; size: NA; D: NA; CDR3: CAWKLEFPRSPLHF; DNA: TGTGCCTGGAAATTGGAGTTCCCAAGGTCACCCCTCCACTTT
J: TRBJ2-6; V: TRBV5-1; size: NA; D: NA; CDR3: CASSLEPAGANVLTF; DNA: TGCGCCAGCAGCCTCGAGCCGGCTGGGGCCAACGTCCTGACTTTC
J: TRBJ2-1; V: TRBV10-1; size: NA; D: TRBD2; CDR3: CASSEVLAGNEQFF; DNA: TGCGCCAGCAGTGAGGTGTTAGCGGGCAATGAGCAGTTCTTC
J: TRBJ1-4; V: TRBV7-9; size: NA; D: NA; CDR3: CASSLDAGLNEKLFF; DNA: TGTGCCAGCAGCTTAGATGCAGGTTTAAATGAAAAACTGTTTTTT
J: TRBJ2-5; V: TRBV6-5; size: few; D: NA; CDR3: CAISPSSTRPETQYF; DNA: TGTGCCATCAGCCCCTCCAGTACGAGACCAGAGACCCAGTACTTC
J: TRBJ2-3; V: TRBV5-4; size: NA; D: NA; CDR3: CASSHRGTDTQYF; DNA: TGTGCCAGCAGTCACAGAGGGACGGATACGCAGTATTTT
J: TRBJ2-7; V: TRBV9; size: NA; D: NA; CDR3: CASSPPNYSYEQYF; DNA: TGTGCCAGCAGCCCCCCAAATTACTCCTACGAGCAGTACTTC
J: TRBJ2-5; V: TRBV28; size: NA; D: TRBD1; CDR3: CASSDTGVGETQYF; DNA: TGTGCCAGCAGTGACACAGGGGTAGGAGAGACCCAGTACTTC
J: TRBJ2-7; V: TRBV28; size: NA; D: NA; CDR3: CASTSFSRTGSYEQYF; DNA: TGTGCCAGCACGAGTTTTTCTCGGACGGGCTCCTACGAGCAGTACTTC
J: TRBJ2-1; V: TRBV7-2; size: NA; D: TRBD2; CDR3: CASSSGLSRLEQFF; DNA: TGTGCCAGCAGCTCGGGACTATCTAGGCTTGAGCAGTTCTTC
J: TRBJ2-7; V: TRBV5-4; size: NA; D: NA; CDR3: CASSSSDSVYEQYF; DNA: TGTGCCAGCAGCTCGTCCGACTCCGTCTACGAGCAGTACTTC
J: TRBJ2-7; V: TRBV10-1; size: few; D: NA; CDR3: CASSFSPSGEQYF; DNA: TGCGCCAGCAGTTTCTCACCATCTGGCGAGCAGTACTTC
J: TRBJ1-1; V: TRBV5-1; size: NA; D: NA; CDR3: CASSLAVKLPPNTEAFF; DNA: TGCGCCAGCAGCTTGGCCGTGAAACTACCCCCCAACACTGAAGCTTTCTTT
J: TRBJ2-2; V: TRBV5-1; size: few; D: NA; CDR3: CASRINTGELFF; DNA: TGCGCCAGCAGAATAAACACCGGGGAGCTGTTTTTT
J: TRBJ1-3; V: TRBV7-6; size: NA; D: NA; CDR3: CASSLSGSGNTIYF; DNA: TGTGCCAGCAGCTTATCGGGCTCTGGAAACACCATATATTTT
J: TRBJ1-2; V: TRBV28; size: NA; D: NA; CDR3: CASSPGPNYGYTF; DNA: TGTGCCAGCTCCCCCGGGCCTAACTATGGCTACACCTTC
J: TRBJ1-1; V: TRBV28; size: NA; D: NA; CDR3: CASSQGRQNTEAFF; DNA: TGTGCCAGCAGTCAGGGACGGCAGAACACTGAAGCTTTCTTT
J: TRBJ2-7; V: TRBV2; size: NA; D: TRBD2; CDR3: CASSEWDYNYEQYF; DNA: TGTGCCAGCAGTGAATGGGACTATAATTACGAGCAGTACTTC
J: TRBJ1-2; V: TRBV28; size: NA; D: NA; CDR3: CASSLLPPIPKGMMNGYTF; DNA: TGTGCCAGCAGTTTATTACCCCCCATACCCAAGGGTATGATGAATGGCTACACCTTC
J: TRBJ2-1; V: TRBV19; size: NA; D: NA; CDR3: CASSIRAKNEQFF; DNA: TGTGCCAGTAGTATAAGGGCCAAGAATGAGCAGTTCTTC
J: TRBJ1-5; V: TRBV7-9; size: few; D: TRBD1; CDR3: CASSSGQGGSQPQHF; DNA: TGTGCCAGCAGCTCCGGACAGGGAGGGAGTCAGCCCCAGCATTTT
J: TRBJ2-5; V: TRBV19; size: NA; D: NA; CDR3: CASNPRVGETQYF; DNA: TGTGCCAGTAACCCCAGGGTCGGGGAGACCCAGTACTTC
J: TRBJ1-1; V: TRBV19; size: NA; D: NA; CDR3: CASSMAITGEGIMNTEAFF; DNA: TGTGCCAGTAGTATGGCAATCACGGGCGAGGGGATAATGAACACTGAAGCTTTCTTT
J: TRBJ2-2; V: TRBV6-5; size: NA; D: NA; CDR3: CASSYPGDTGELFF; DNA: TGTGCCAGCAGTTACCCAGGGGACACCGGGGAGCTGTTTTTT
J: TRBJ1-2; V: TRBV27; size: NA; D: NA; CDR3: CASGRGRWSYGYTF; DNA: TGTGCCAGCGGGCGAGGACGGTGGTCCTATGGCTACACCTTC
J: TRBJ2-1; V: TRBV11-2; size: NA; D: TRBD1; CDR3: CASSPGTGGFRQFF; DNA: TGTGCCAGCAGCCCTGGGACAGGGGGTTTTCGGCAGTTCTTC
J: TRBJ2-3; V: TRBV15; size: few; D: NA; CDR3: CATSRRIAADTQYF; DNA: TGTGCCACCAGCAGGAGAATAGCGGCAGATACGCAGTATTTT
J: TRBJ2-1; V: TRBV9; size: NA; D: TRBD2; CDR3: CASSTSGMLYNEQFF; DNA: TGTGCCAGCAGCACTAGCGGAATGCTTTACAATGAGCAGTTCTTC
J: TRBJ2-3; V: TRBV6-1; size: once; D: NA; CDR3: CASSEEGEQVGNRDTDTQYF; DNA: TGTGCCAGCAGTGAAGAAGGGGAACAGGTCGGGAACAGGGACACAGATACGCAGTATTTT
J: TRBJ1-2; V: TRBV28; size: NA; D: NA; CDR3: CASSPGRDYGYTF; DNA: TGTGCCAGCAGCCCCGGGAGGGACTATGGCTACACCTTC
J: TRBJ2-5; V: TRBV9; size: NA; D: TRBD2; CDR3: CASSPGTSGIGETQYF; DNA: TGTGCCAGCAGCCCAGGGACTAGCGGGATAGGGGAGACCCAGTACTTC
J: TRBJ1-3; V: TRBV11-3; size: NA; D: NA; CDR3: CASSLDWGSGNTIYF; DNA: TGTGCCAGCAGCTTAGATTGGGGCTCCGGAAACACCATATATTTT
J: TRBJ2-3; V: TRBV7-9; size: NA; D: TRBD2; CDR3: CASSLGSTSAYTDTQYF; DNA: TGTGCCAGCAGCTTAGGGAGCACTAGCGCCTACACAGATACGCAGTATTTT
J: TRBJ1-2; V: TRBV7-9; size: few; D: TRBD1; CDR3: CASSHDRGRGYTF; DNA: TGTGCCAGCAGCCATGACAGGGGCCGGGGCTACACCTTC
J: TRBJ1-2; V: TRBV6-1; size: NA; D: NA; CDR3: CASSEAPGVRDGYTF; DNA: TGTGCCAGCAGTGAAGCGCCCGGAGTGAGGGATGGCTACACCTTC
J: TRBJ1-1; V: TRBV6-5; size: NA; D: NA; CDR3: CASSYSRGWSTEAFF; DNA: TGTGCCAGCAGTTACTCACGGGGTTGGAGCACTGAAGCTTTCTTT
J: TRBJ2-2; V: TRBV19; size: NA; D: NA; CDR3: CASSIVEWTNTGELFF; DNA: TGTGCCAGTAGTATAGTAGAGTGGACAAACACCGGGGAGCTGTTTTTT
J: TRBJ2-7; V: TRBV6-6; size: NA; D: NA; CDR3: CASTTPDSDYEQYF; DNA: TGTGCCAGCACCACCCCCGACTCTGACTACGAGCAGTACTTC
J: TRBJ2-2; V: TRBV5-8; size: NA; D: NA; CDR3: CASSLWQQTNTGELFF; DNA: TGTGCCAGCAGCTTGTGGCAACAGACTAACACCGGGGAGCTGTTTTTT
J: TRBJ2-3; V: TRBV28; size: NA; D: NA; CDR3: CASTNPMDETQYF; DNA: TGTGCCAGCACCAACCCTATGGACGAAACGCAGTATTTT
J: TRBJ2-2; V: TRBV6-6; size: NA; D: NA; CDR3: CASSGGWTGELFF; DNA: TGTGCCAGCAGCGGGGGTTGGACCGGGGAGCTGTTTTTT
J: TRBJ2-7; V: TRBV5-6; size: NA; D: NA; CDR3: CASSFSSYEQYF; DNA: TGTGCCAGCAGCTTTAGCTCCTACGAGCAGTACTTC
J: TRBJ2-7; V: TRBV6-5; size: NA; D: NA; CDR3: CASSHYTSRPFYEQYF; DNA: TGTGCCAGCAGTCACTATACTAGCCGGCCTTTCTACGAGCAGTACTTC